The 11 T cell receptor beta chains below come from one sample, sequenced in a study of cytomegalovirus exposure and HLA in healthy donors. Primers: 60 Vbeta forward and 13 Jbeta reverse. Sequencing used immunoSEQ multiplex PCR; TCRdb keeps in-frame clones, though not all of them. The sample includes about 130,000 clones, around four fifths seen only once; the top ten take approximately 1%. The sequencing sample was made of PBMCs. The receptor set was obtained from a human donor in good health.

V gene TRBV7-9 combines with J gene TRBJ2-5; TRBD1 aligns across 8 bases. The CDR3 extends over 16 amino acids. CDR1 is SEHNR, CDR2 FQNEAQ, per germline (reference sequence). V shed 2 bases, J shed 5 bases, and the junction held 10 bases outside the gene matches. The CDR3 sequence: CASSLPTGGQVETQYF. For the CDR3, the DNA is TGTGCCAGCAGCTTACCTACAGGGGGGCAGGTGGAGACCCAGTACTTC.

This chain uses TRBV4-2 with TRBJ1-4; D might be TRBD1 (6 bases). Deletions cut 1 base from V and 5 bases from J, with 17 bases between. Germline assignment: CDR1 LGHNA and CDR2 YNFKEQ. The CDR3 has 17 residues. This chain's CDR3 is CASSQAWHPDRNEKLFF. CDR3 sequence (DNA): TGTGCCAGCAGCCAAGCCTGGCACCCCGACAGGAATGAAAAACTGTTTTTT.

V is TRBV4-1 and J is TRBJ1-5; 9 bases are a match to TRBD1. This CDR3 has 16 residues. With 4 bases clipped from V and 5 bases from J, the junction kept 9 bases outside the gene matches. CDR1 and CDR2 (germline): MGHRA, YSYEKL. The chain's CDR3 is CASSLEPGQGYQPQHF. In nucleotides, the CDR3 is TGCGCCAGCAGCCTAGAACCGGGACAGGGATATCAGCCCCAGCATTTT.

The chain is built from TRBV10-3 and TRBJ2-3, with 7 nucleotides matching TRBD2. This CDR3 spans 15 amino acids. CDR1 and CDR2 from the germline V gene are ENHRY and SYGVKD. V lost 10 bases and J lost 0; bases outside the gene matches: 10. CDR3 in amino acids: CATMGGWISTDTQYF. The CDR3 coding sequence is TGTGCCACCATGGGGGGGTGGATCAGCACAGATACGCAGTATTTT.

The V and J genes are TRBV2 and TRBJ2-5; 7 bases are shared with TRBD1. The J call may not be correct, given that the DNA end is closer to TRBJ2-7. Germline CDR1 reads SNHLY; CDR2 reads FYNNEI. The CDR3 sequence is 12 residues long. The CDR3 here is CARGDRAYEQYF. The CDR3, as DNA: TGTGCCAGAGGGGACAGAGCCTACGAGCAGTACTTC.

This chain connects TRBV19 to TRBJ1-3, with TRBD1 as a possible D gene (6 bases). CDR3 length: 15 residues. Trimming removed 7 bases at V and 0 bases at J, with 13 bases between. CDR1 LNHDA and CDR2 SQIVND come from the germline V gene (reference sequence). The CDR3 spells CASTPGTYSGNTIYF. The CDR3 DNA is TGTGCCAGTACCCCCGGGACATACTCTGGAAACACCATATATTTT.

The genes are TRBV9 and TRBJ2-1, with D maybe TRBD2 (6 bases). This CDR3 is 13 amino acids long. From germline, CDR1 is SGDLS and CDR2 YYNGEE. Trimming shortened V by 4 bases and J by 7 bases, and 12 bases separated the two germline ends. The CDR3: CASSPGTLNEQFF. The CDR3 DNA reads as TGTGCCAGCAGCCCCGGGACTTTAAATGAGCAGTTCTTC. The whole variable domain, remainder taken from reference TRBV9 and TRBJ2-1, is DSGVTQTPKHLITATGQRVTLRCSPRSGDLSVYWYQQSLDQGLQFLIQYYNGEERAKGNILERFSAQQFPDLHSELNLSSLELGDSALYFCASSPGTLNEQFFGPGTRLTVL.

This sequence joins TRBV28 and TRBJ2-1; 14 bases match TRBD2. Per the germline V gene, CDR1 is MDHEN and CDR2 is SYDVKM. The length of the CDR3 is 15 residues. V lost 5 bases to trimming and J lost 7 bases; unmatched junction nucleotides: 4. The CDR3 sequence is CASSVTSGGGNEQFF. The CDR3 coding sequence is TGTGCCAGCAGTGTGACTAGCGGGGGGGGGAATGAGCAGTTCTTC.

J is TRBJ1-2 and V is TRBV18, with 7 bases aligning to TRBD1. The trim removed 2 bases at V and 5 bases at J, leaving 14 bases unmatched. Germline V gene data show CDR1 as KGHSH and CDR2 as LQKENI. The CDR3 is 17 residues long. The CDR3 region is CASSPGGQTALLYGYTF. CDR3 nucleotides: TGTGCCAGCTCACCAGGGGGACAGACGGCCCTTCTTTATGGCTACACCTTC. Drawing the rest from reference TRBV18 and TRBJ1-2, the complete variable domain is NAGVMQNPRHLVRRRGQEARLRCSPMKGHSHVYWYRQLPEEGLKFMVYLQKENIIDESGMPKERFSAEFPKEGPSILRIQQVVRGDSAAYFCASSPGGQTALLYGYTFGSGTRLTVV.

The CDR3 loop is CASSSLADTQYF. The CDR3 region has the DNA TGTGCCAGCAGCTCATTAGCAGATACGCAGTATTTT. This sequence joins TRBV14 and TRBJ2-3; D is uncertain. The CDR3 extends over 12 amino acids. Trimming stripped 5 bases from V and 4 bases from J, with 7 bases between. CDR1 is SGHDN, CDR2 FVKESK, per germline.

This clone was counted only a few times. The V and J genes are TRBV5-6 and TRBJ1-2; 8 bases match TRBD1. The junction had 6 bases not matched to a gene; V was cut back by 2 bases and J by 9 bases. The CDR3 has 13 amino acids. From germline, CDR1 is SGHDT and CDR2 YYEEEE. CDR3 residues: CASSFDRGSSYTF. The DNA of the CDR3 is TGTGCCAGCAGCTTCGACAGGGGTTCGAGCTACACCTTC.